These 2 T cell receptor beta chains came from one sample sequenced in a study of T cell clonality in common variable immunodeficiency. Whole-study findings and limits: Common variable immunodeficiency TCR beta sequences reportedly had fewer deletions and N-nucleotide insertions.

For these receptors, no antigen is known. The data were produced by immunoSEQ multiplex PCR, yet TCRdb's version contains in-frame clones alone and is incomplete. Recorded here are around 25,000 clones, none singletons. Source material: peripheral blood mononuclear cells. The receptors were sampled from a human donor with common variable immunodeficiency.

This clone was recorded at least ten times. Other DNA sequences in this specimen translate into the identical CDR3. The CDR3 DNA, read in part, is TGCAGTGCTAGAGATGGGACTAGCCCTCATGAG. This gives the protein CSARDGTSPHE. The CDR3 in full is CSARDGTSPHEQFF. The chain recombines TRBV20-1 with TRBJ2-1, with 9 bases matching TRBD2. The read stops 3 residues short of the end of the CDR3; the missing end is completed from the germline J gene. Trimming at V came to 0 bases and at J to 8 bases, leaving 5 bases not matched to a gene. From germline, CDR1 is DFQATT and CDR2 SNEGSKA (reference sequence). The CDR3 contains 14 residues.

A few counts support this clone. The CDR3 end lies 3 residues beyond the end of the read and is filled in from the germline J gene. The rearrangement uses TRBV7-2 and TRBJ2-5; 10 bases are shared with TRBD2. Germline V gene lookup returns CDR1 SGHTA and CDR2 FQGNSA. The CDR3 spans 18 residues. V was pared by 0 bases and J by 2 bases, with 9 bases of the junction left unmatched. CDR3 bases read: TGTGCCAGCAGCTTAGCTCCTAGCGGGGGACCCTTGCAAGAGACC. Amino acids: CASSLAPSGGPLQET. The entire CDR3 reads CASSLAPSGGPLQETQYF.